This TCR beta chain was sequenced in a study of blood T cells in healthy people across ages. Alongside a J-beta primer mix, a sample-barcoded 5' primer served in a second PCR lasting 7 to 11 cycles. One entry per CDR3 protein results from TCRdb running MiXCR on the 5' RACE reads. Of about 670,000 distinct CDR3 sequences listed, around 52% are singletons. The CDR3 is 11 amino acids. V was cut by 1 base and J by 5 bases, with 3 bases left in between. Germline-derived CDR1 and CDR2 are DFQATT and SNEGSKA (reference sequence). Regarding the study as a whole: Roughly linearly, TCR beta diversity per million T cells fell as age increased.

Many counts were recorded for this clonotype. Its antigen is as yet unknown. Material: blood. The chain recombines TRBV20-1 with TRBJ2-1; D is uncertain. The TCR sequence derives from a woman aged 80 or over in good health. The CDR3 loop reads CSARVHNEQFF. CDR3 nucleotide sequence: TGCAGTGCTAGAGTCCACAATGAGCAGTTCTTC.